This TCR beta chain was profiled in a study of OX40 agonist ivuxolimab in advanced cancers. Study-level points and caveats: Dose levels from 0.1 to 3.0 mg/kg saw CD4+ and CD8+ blood T cells expand clonally by week 6. On average, a greater number of expanded clones characterised CD8+ T cells relative to CD4+.

On this clone itself: The antigen remains unidentified.

Method: immunoSEQ multiplex PCR; TCRdb's copy keeps in-frame clones and lacks some. The sample holds around 70,000 clones; roughly 80% are singletons and the top ten take less than 7.5%. The CDR3 has 11 amino acids. Germline V CDR1 and CDR2: LNHDA, SQIVND (reference sequence). The V end lost 7 bases, the J end lost 4 bases, and 5 bases lay between the germline ends. This clonotype was sampled from an adult with an advanced solid tumor such as melanoma, head and neck, liver or kidney cancer. This material consisted of CD4+ or CD8+ T cells sorted from blood, taken in a trial of the OX40 agonist ivuxolimab. The chain combines TRBV19 with TRBJ2-1; D uncertain. DNA of the CDR3: TGTGCCAGTATCTCTTACAATGAGCAGTTCTTC. Amino acid sequence: CASISYNEQFF. The full variable domain, in which reference TRBV19 and TRBJ2-1 provide the parts outside the CDR3, is DGGITQSPKYLFRKEGQNVTLSCEQNLNHDAMYWYRQDPGQGLRLIYYSQIVNDFQKGDIAEGYSVSREKKESFPLTVTSAQKNPTAFYLCASISYNEQFFGPGTRLTVL.